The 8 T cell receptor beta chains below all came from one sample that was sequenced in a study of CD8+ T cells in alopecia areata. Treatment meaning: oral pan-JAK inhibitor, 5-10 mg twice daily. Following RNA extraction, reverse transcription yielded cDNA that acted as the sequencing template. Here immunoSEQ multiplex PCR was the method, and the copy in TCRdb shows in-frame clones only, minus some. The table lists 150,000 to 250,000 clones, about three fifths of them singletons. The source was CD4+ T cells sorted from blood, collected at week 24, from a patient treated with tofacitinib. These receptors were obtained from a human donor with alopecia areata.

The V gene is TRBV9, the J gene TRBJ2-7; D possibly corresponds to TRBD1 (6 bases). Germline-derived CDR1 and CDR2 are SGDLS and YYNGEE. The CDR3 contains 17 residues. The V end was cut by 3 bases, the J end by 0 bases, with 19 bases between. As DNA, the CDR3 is TGTGCCAGCAGCGCCCAATTGACAGGTCCGAGCTCCTACGAGCAGTACTTC. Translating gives CASSAQLTGPSSYEQYF.

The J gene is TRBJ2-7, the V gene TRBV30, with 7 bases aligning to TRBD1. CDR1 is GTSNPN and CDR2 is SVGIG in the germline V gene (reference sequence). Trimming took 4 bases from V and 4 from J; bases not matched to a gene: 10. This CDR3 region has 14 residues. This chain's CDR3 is CAWKVQGGAYEQYF. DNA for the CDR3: TGTGCCTGGAAGGTCCAAGGGGGCGCGTACGAGCAGTACTTC. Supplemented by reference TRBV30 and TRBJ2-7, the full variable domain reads SQTIHQWPATLVQPVGSPLSLECTVEGTSNPNLYWYRQAAGRGLQLLFYSVGIGQISSEVPQNLSASRPQDRQFILSSKKLLLSDSGFYLCAWKVQGGAYEQYFGPGTRLTVT.

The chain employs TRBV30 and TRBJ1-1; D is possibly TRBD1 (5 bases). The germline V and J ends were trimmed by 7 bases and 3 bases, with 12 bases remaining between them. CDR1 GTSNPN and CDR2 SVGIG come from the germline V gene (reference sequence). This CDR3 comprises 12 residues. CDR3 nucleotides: TGTGCCTTCGACGTGGGGGACACTGAAGCTTTCTTT. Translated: CAFDVGDTEAFF.

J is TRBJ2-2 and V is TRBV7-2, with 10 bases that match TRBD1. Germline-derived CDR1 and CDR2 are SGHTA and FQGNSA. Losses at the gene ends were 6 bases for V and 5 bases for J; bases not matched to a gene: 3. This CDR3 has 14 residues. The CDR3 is CASSGQGDTGELFF. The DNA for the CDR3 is TGTGCCAGCAGTGGACAGGGGGATACCGGGGAGCTGTTTTTT. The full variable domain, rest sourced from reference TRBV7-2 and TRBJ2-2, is GAGVSQSPSNKVTEKGKDVELRCDPISGHTALYWYRQSLGQGLEFLIYFQGNSAPDKSGLPSDRFSAERTGGSVSTLTIQRTQQEDSAVYLCASSGQGDTGELFFGEGSRLTVL.

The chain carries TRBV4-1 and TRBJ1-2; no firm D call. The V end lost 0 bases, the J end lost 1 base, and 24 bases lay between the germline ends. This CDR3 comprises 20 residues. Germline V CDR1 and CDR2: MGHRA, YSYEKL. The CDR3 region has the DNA TGCGCCAGCAGCCAAGATCGTCGTGATCCGCTTGGGCACTTTAACTATGGCTACACCTTC. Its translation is CASSQDRRDPLGHFNYGYTF.

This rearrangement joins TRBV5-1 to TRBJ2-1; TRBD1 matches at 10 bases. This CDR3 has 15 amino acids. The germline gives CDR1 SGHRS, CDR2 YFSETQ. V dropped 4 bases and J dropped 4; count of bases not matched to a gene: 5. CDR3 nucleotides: TGCGCCAGCAGCATGGGACAGGGGCGGTACAATGAGCAGTTCTTC. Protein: CASSMGQGRYNEQFF.

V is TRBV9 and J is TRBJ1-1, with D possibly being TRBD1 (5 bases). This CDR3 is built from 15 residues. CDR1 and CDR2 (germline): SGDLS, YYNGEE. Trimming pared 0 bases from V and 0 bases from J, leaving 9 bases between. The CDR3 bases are TGTGCCAGCAGCGTAGTAGGGGATATGAACACTGAAGCTTTCTTT. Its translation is CASSVVGDMNTEAFF.

In nucleotides, the CDR3 is TGTGCCAGCAGCGTAGCGGGGGGATCAACTGAAGCTTTCTTT. It specifies CASSVAGGSTEAFF. The chain combines TRBV9 with TRBJ1-1; TRBD1 might be the D (5 bases). Trimming cost V 0 bases and J 5 bases, with 11 bases left between them. CDR1 is SGDLS and CDR2 is YYNGEE in the germline V gene. This CDR3 has 14 amino acids.